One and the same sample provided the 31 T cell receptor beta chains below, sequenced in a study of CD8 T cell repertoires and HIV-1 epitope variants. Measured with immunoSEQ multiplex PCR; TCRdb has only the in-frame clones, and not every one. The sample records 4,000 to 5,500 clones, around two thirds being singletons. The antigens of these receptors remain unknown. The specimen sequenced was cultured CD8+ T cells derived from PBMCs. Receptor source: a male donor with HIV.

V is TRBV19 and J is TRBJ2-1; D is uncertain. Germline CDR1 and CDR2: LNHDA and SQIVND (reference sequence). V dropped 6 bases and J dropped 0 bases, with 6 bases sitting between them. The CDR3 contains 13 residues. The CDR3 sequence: CASSRSSYNEQFF. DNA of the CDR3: TGTGCCAGTAGCCGGAGCTCCTACAATGAGCAGTTCTTC.

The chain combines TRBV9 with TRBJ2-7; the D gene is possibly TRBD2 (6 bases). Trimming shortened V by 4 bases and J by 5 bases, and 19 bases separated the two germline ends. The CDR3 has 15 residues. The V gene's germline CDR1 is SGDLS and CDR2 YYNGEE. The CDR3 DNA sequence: TGTGCCAGCAGCCTTCTGGGGCGGGGTATCGACGAGCAGTACTTC. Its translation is CASSLLGRGIDEQYF.

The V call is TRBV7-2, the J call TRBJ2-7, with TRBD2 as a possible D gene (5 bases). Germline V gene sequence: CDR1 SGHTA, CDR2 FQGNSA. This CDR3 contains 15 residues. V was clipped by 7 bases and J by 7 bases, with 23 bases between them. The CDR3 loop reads CASTTYNRLREEQYF. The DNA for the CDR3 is TGTGCCAGCACCACCTATAACCGCCTTAGGGAGGAGCAGTACTTC.

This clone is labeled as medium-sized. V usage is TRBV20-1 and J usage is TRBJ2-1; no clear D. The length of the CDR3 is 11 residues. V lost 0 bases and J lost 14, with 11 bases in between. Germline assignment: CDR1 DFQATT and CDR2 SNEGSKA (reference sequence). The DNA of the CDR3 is TGCAGTGCTAGAGAACCAAACTCGGAGTTCTTC. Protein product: CSAREPNSEFF.

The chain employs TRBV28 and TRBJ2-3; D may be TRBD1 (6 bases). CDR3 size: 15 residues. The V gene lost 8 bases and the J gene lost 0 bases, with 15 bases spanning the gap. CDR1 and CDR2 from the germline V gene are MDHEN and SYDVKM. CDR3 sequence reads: CASSMGAASTDTQYF. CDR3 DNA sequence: TGTGCCAGCTCGATGGGGGCAGCTAGCACAGATACGCAGTATTTT.

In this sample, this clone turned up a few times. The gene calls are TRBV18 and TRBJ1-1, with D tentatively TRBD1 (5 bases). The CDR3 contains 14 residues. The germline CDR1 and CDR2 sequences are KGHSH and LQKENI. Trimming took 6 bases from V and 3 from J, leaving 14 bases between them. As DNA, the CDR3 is TGTGCCAGCTCGCTACGAGAAGGGGACACTGAAGCTTTCTTT. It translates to CASSLREGDTEAFF. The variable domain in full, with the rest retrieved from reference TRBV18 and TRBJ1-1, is NAGVMQNPRHLVRRRGQEARLRCSPMKGHSHVYWYRQLPEEGLKFMVYLQKENIIDESGMPKERFSAEFPKEGPSILRIQQVVRGDSAAYFCASSLREGDTEAFFGQGTRLTVV.

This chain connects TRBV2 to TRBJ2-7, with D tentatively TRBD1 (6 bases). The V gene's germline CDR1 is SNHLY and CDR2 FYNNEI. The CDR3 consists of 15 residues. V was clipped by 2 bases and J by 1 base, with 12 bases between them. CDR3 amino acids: CASSEQGPGSYEQYF. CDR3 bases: TGTGCCAGCAGTGAACAGGGGCCGGGTTCCTACGAGCAGTACTTC. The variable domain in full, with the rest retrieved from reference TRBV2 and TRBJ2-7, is EPEVTQTPSHQVTQMGQEVILRCVPISNHLYFYWYRQILGQKVEFLVSFYNNEISEKSEIFDDQFSVERPDGSNFTLKIRSTKLEDSAMYFCASSEQGPGSYEQYFGPGTRLTVT.

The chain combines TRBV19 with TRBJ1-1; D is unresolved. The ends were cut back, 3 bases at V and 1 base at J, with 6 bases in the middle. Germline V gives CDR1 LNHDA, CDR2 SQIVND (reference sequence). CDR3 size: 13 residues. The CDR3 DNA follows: TGTGCCAGTAGTATTGGAGGGAACACTGAAGCTTTCTTT. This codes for CASSIGGNTEAFF.

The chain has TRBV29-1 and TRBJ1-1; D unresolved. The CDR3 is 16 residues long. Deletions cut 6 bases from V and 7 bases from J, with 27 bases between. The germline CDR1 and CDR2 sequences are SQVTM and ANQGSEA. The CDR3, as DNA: TGCAGCGTGTGGGAATGGTTGGGAGATGCGGAGGTTGAAGCTTTCTTT. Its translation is CSVWEWLGDAEVEAFF.

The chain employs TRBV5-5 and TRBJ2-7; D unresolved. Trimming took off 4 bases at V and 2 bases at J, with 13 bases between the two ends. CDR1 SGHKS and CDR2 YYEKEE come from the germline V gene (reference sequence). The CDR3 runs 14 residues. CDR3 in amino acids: CASSLLQWTYEQYF. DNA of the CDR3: TGTGCCAGCAGCCTCCTTCAGTGGACCTACGAGCAGTACTTC.

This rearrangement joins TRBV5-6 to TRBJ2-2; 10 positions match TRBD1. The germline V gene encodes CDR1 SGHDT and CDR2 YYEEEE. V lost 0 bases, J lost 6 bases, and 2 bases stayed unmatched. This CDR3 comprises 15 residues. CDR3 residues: CASSLVDRGSGELFF. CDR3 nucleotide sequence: TGTGCCAGCAGCTTGGTGGACAGGGGGTCCGGGGAGCTGTTTTTT.

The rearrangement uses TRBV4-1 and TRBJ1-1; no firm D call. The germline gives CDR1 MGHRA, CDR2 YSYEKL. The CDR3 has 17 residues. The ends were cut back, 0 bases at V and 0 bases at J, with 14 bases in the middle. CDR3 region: CASSQDPGEYMNTEAFF. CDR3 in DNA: TGCGCCAGCAGCCAAGACCCAGGAGAGTACATGAACACTGAAGCTTTCTTT.

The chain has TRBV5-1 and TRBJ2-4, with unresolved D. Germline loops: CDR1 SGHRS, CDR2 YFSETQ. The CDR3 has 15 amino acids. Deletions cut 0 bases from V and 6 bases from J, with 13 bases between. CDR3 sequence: CASSLEPSGSNIQYF. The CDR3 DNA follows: TGCGCCAGCAGCTTGGAACCTTCGGGCTCAAACATTCAGTACTTC.

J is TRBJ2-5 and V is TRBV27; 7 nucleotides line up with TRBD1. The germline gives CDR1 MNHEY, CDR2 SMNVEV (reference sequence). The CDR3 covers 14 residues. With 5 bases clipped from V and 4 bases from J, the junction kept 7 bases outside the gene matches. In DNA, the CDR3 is TGTGCCAGCAGTATCGCAGGGGGTAGAGAGACCCAGTACTTC. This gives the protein CASSIAGGRETQYF.

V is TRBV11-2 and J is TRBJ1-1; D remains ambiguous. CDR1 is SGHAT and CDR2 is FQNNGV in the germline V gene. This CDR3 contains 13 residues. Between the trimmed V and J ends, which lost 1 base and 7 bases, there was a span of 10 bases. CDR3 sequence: CASSLGPAVEAFF. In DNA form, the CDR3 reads TGTGCCAGCAGCTTAGGGCCAGCCGTTGAAGCTTTCTTT.

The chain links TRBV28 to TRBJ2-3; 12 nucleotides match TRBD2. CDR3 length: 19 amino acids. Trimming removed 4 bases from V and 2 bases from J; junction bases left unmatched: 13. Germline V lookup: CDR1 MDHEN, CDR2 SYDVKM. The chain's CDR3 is CASSSSTSGGLYLTDTQYF. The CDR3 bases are TGTGCCAGCAGTTCCTCGACTAGCGGGGGCCTCTACCTCACAGATACGCAGTATTTT.

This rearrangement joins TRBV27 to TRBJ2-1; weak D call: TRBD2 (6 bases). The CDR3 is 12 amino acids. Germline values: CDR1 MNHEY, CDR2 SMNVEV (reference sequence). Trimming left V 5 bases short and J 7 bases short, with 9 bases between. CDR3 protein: CASSPGLNEQFF. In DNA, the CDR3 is TGTGCCAGCAGTCCGGGACTGAATGAGCAGTTCTTC.

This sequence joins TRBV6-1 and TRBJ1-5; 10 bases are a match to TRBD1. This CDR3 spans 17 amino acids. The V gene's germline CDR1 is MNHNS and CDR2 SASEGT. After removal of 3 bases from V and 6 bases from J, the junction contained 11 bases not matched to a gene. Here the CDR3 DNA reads TGTGCCAGCAGTGATCTCCTGGCGACAGGGGGCCGTCAGCCCCAGCATTTT. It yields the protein CASSDLLATGGRQPQHF.

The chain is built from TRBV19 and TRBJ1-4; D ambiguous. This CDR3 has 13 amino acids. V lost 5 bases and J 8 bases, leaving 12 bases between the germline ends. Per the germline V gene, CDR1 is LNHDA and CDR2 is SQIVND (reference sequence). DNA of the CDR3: TGTGCCAGTAGTGAATGGGAAGGGGAAAAACTGTTTTTT. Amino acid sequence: CASSEWEGEKLFF.

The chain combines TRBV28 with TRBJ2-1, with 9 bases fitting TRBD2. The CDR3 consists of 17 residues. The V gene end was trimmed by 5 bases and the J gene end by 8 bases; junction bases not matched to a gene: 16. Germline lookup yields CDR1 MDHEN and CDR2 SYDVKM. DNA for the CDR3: TGTGCCAGCAGTCCCCGAGGTAGCGGGGGCGGGGGCGATGAGCAGTTCTTC. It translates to CASSPRGSGGGGDEQFF.

The CDR3 DNA reads TGCGCCAGCAGCTTGGTTGCCCCGAACACTGAAGCTTTCTTT. Residues: CASSLVAPNTEAFF. This chain links TRBV5-1 with TRBJ1-1, with unresolved D. Trimming removed 0 bases at V and 1 base at J, with 7 bases between. The CDR3 contains 14 residues. CDR1 SGHRS and CDR2 YFSETQ come from the germline V gene.

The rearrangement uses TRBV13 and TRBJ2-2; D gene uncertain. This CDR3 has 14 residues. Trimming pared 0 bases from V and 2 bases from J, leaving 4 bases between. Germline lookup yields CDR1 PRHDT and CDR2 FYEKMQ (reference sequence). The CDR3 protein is CASSLGGNTGELFF. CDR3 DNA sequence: TGTGCCAGCAGCTTAGGAGGAAACACCGGGGAGCTGTTTTTT.

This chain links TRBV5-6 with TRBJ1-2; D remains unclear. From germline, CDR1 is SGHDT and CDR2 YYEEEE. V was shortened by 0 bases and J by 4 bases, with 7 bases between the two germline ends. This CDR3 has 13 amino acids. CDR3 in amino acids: CASSLEPRYGYTF. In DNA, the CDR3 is TGTGCCAGCAGCTTGGAGCCCCGCTATGGCTACACCTTC.

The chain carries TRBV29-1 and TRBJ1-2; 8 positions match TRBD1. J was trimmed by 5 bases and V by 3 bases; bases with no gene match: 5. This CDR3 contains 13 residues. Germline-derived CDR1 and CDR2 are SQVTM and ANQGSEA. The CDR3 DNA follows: TGCAGCGTTGAGACAGGGGATGAGTATGGCTACACCTTC. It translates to CSVETGDEYGYTF.

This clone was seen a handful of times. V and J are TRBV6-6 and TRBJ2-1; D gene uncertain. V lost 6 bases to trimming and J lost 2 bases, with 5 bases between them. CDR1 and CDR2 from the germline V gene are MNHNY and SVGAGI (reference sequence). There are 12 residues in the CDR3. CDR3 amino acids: CASSRPYNEQFF. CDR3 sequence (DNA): TGTGCCAGCAGCCGACCCTACAATGAGCAGTTCTTC.

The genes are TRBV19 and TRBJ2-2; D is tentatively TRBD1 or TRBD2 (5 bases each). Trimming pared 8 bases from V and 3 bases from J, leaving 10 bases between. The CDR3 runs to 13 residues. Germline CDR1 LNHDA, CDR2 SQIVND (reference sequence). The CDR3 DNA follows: TGTGCCAGTGGGTGGGGGTACACCGGGGAGCTGTTTTTT. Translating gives CASGWGYTGELFF.

In DNA, the CDR3 is TGTGCCAGCAGTTTATACCTAGCGGGGGGCTACGAGCAGTACTTC. Its protein product is CASSLYLAGGYEQYF. The chain has TRBV27 and TRBJ2-7, with 11 bases matching TRBD2. CDR3 length: 15 amino acids. CDR1 is MNHEY and CDR2 is SMNVEV in the germline V gene (reference sequence). The trim removed 1 base at V and 3 bases at J, leaving 2 bases unmatched.

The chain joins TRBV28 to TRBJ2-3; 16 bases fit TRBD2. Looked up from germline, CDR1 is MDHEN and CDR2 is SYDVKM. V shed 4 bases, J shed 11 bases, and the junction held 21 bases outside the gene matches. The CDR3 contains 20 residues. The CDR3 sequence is CASSSPGTSGGAGQYMGQYF. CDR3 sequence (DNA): TGTGCCAGCAGTTCCCCCGGGACTAGCGGGGGGGCCGGTCAGTACATGGGGCAGTATTTT.

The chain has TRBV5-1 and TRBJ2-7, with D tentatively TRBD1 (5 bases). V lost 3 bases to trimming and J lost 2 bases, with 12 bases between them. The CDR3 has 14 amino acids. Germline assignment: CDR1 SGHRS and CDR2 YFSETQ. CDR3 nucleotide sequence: TGCGCCAGCAGCTGGAGCGAAGGGGCCTACGAGCAGTACTTC. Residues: CASSWSEGAYEQYF.

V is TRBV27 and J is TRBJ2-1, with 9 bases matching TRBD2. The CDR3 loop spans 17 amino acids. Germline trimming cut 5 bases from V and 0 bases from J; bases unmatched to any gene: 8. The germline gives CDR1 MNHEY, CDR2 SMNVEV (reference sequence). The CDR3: CASSPTTSGYSYNEQFF. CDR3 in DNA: TGTGCCAGCAGTCCTACGACTAGCGGCTACTCCTACAATGAGCAGTTCTTC.

The CDR3 sequence: CASLTPSGGELFF. As DNA, the CDR3 is TGTGCCAGCTTAACTCCGTCCGGCGGGGAGCTGTTTTTT. This chain links TRBV27 with TRBJ2-2, with D unresolved. The V and J ends lost 8 bases and 7 bases respectively, with 14 bases between them. The CDR3 has 13 residues. CDR1 MNHEY and CDR2 SMNVEV come from the germline V gene (reference sequence).